This T cell receptor beta chain was recovered during a study of blood T cell repertoires in COVID-19. Study-level information: Samples of COVID-19 (acute and convalescent) were obtained from the United States, Italy and Spain. T cells, B-cell-depleted T cells, or PBMCs provided the cDNA or gDNA that served as material.

As originally analysed: Amplification from reference gene primers served as the basis for estimated nucleated cell counts. TCRdb's table, derived via immunoSEQ multiplex PCR, lists solely in-frame clones and lacks some. That table is the source of V, J and clone size, and D and trimming were worked out from the DNA. The data contain a few hundred thousand clones, 70% to 90% of them singletons. The sequencing input was peripheral blood. This receptor was identified in a young man with active or convalescent COVID-19.

For the CDR3, the DNA is TGTGCCAGCAGCCAAGTTCGGGATACGCAGTATTTT. Translated: CASSQVRDTQYF. V is TRBV14 and J is TRBJ2-3; D not certain. The V end lost 1 base, the J end lost 6 bases, and 5 bases lay between the germline ends. This CDR3 comprises 12 residues. Germline lookup yields CDR1 SGHDN and CDR2 FVKESK.